This TCR beta chain was observed in a study of cytomegalovirus exposure and HLA in healthy donors. A word on this clone: Its specificity is unknown.

Amplification used 60 Vbeta primers and 13 Jbeta primers. Data came from immunoSEQ multiplex PCR; TCRdb stores just in-frame clones and leaves some out. The sample has about 180,000 clones, 75% to 90% seen once. V was clipped by 3 bases and J by 6 bases; unmatched bases: 8. This CDR3 region has 15 residues. CDR1 and CDR2 (germline): SGHRS, YFSETQ. Study-level points and caveats: Follow-up analysis seemed to connect common viral pathogens with several of the most significant clusters identified.

This clonotype was sampled from a girl aged 5-17 years in good health and CMV-seropositive. This rearrangement joins TRBV5-1 to TRBJ2-3, with 9 bases identical to TRBD1. The sample taken for sequencing was PBMCs. This CDR3 reads CASSSRTGVEDTQYF. The CDR3 region has the DNA TGCGCCAGCAGCTCCCGGACAGGGGTGGAGGATACGCAGTATTTT.